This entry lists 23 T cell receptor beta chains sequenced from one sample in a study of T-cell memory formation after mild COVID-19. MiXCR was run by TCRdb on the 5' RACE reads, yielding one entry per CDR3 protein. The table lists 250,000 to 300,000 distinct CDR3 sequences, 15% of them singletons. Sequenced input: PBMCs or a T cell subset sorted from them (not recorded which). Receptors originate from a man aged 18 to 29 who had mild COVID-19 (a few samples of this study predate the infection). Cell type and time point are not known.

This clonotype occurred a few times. The CDR3 spells CSVVSNYGYTF. CDR3 nucleotide sequence: TGCAGCGTTGTTAGTAACTATGGCTACACCTTC. J is TRBJ1-2 and V is TRBV29-1; D is unresolved. The CDR3 covers 11 residues. Germline V gene sequence: CDR1 SQVTM, CDR2 ANQGSEA. V was shortened by 4 bases and J by 1 base, with 4 bases between the two germline ends.

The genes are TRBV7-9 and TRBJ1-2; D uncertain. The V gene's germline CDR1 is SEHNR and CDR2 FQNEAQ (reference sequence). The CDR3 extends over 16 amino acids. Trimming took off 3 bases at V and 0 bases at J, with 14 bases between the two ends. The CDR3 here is CASSLVRQRANYGYTF. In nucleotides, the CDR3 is TGTGCCAGCAGCTTGGTGAGGCAGAGAGCTAACTATGGCTACACCTTC.

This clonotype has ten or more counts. The CDR3 nucleotides are TGTGCCAGCAGCTTTCGACTAAACAGGGGCACAGATACGCAGTATTTT. Its translation: CASSFRLNRGTDTQYF. This rearrangement joins TRBV5-4 to TRBJ2-3; tentative D call: TRBD1 (6 bases). The CDR3 covers 16 residues. Germline CDR1 SGHNT, CDR2 YYREEE (reference sequence). Deletions cut 2 bases from V and 1 base from J, with 14 bases between.

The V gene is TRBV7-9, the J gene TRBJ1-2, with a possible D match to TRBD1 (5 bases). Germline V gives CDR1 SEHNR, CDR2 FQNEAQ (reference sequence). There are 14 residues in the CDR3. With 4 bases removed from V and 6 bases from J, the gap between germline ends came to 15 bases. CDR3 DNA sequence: TGTGCCAGCAGCTACGCCACATCAGGGCATGGCTACACCTTC. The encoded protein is CASSYATSGHGYTF.

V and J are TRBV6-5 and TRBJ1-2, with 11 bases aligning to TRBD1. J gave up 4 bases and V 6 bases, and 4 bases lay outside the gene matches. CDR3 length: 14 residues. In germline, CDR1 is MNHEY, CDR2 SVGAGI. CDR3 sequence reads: CASRRTGGTYGYTF. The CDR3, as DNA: TGTGCCAGCAGACGGACAGGGGGCACCTATGGCTACACCTTC.

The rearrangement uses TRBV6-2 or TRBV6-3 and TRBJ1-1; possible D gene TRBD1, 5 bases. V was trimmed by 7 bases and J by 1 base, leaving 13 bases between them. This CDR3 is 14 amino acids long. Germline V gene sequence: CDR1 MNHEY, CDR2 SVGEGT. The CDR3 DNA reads TGTGCCAGCACCATTGACAGCTGGAACACTGAAGCTTTCTTT. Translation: CASTIDSWNTEAFF.

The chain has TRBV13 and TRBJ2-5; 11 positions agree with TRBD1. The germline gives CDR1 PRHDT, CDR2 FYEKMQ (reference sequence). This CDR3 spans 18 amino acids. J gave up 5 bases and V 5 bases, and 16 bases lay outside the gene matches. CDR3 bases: TGTGCCAGCAGCACAAGGGACAGGGGGACACAACCTGCCGAGACCCAGTACTTC. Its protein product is CASSTRDRGTQPAETQYF.

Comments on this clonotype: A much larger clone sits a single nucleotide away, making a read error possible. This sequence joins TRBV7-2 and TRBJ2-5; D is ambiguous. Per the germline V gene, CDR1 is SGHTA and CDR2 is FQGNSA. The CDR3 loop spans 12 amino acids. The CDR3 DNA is TGTGCCAGCAGCTTAGGGGTGGAGATCCAGTACTTC. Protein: CASSLGVEIQYF.

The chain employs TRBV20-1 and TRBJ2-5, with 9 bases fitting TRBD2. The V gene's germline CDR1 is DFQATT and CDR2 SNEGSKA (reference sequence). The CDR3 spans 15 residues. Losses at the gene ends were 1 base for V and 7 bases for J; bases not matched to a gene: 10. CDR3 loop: CSARGAGGGEATQYF. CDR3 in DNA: TGCAGTGCTAGAGGAGCGGGGGGTGGGGAGGCGACCCAGTACTTC.

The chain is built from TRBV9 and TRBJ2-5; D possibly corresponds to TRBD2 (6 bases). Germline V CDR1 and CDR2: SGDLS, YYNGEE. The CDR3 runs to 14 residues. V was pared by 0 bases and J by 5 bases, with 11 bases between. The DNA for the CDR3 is TGTGCCAGCAGCGTAGGCGGGGAAGCGGAGACCCAGTACTTC. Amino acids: CASSVGGEAETQYF. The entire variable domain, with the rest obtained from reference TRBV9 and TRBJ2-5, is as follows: DSGVTQTPKHLITATGQRVTLRCSPRSGDLSVYWYQQSLDQGLQFLIQYYNGEERAKGNILERFSAQQFPDLHSELNLSSLELGDSALYFCASSVGGEAETQYFGPGTRLLVL.

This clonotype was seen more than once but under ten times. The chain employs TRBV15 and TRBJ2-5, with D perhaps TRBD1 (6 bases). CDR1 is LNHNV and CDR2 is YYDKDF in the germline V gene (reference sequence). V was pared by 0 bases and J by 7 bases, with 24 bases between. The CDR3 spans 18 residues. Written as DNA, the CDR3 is TGTGCCACCAGCAGAGACACTGCAGTGGGGGCCGCTGAAGGGACCCAGTACTTC. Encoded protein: CATSRDTAVGAAEGTQYF.

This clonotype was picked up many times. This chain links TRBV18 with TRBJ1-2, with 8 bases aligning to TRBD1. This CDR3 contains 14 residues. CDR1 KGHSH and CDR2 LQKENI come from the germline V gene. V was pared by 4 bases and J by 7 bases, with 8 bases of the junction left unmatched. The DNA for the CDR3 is TGTGCCAGCTCACTCTCGACAGGGGACCCTGGCTACACCTTC. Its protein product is CASSLSTGDPGYTF.

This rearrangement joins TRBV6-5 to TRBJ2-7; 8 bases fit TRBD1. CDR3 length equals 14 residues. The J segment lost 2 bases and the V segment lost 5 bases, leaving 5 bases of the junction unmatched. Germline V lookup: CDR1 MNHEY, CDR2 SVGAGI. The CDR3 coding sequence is TGTGCCAGCAGTCGTGGGACAGGCCCCTACGAGCAGTACTTC. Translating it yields CASSRGTGPYEQYF.

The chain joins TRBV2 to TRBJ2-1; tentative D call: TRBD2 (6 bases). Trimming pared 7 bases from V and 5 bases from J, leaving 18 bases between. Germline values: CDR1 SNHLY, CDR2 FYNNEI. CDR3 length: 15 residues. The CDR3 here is CASMKTRAADNEQFF. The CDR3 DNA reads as TGTGCCAGCATGAAGACTAGGGCCGCCGACAATGAGCAGTTCTTC.

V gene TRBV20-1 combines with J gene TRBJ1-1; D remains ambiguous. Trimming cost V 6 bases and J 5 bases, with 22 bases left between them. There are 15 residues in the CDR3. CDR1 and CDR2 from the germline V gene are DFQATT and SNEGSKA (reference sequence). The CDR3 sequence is CSAFGPGQVRTEAFF. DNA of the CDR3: TGCAGTGCCTTCGGGCCCGGGCAGGTTAGGACTGAAGCTTTCTTT.

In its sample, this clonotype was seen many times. The CDR3 nucleotides are TGTGCCAGCAGGCGGGACAGTAATCAGCCCCAGCATTTT. This encodes CASRRDSNQPQHF. The chain carries TRBV2 and TRBJ1-5; 7 bases line up with TRBD1. Germline V lookup: CDR1 SNHLY, CDR2 FYNNEI. The J segment lost 4 bases and the V segment lost 6 bases, leaving 3 bases of the junction unmatched. This CDR3 has 13 residues.

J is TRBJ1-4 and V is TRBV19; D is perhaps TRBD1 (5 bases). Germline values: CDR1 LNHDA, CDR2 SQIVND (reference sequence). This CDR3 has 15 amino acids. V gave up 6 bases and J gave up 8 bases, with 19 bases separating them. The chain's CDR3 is CASRIRGGLYEKLFF. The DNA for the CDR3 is TGTGCCAGTAGGATCCGTGGGGGTCTTTACGAAAAACTGTTTTTT.

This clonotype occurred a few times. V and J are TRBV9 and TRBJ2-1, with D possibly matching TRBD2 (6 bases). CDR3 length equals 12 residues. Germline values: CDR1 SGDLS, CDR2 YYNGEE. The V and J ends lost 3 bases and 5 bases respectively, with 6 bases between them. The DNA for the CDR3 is TGTGCCAGCAGCGGGACTAACAATGAGCAGTTCTTC. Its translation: CASSGTNNEQFF.

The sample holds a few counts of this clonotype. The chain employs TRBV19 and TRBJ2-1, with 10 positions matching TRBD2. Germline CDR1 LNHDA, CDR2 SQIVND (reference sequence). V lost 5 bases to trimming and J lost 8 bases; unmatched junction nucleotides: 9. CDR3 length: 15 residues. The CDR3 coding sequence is TGTGCCAGTAGTCCTGGAGTAGCGGGGGGTGATGAGCAGTTCTTC. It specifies CASSPGVAGGDEQFF. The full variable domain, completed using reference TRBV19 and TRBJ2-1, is DGGITQSPKYLFRKEGQNVTLSCEQNLNHDAMYWYRQDPGQGLRLIYYSQIVNDFQKGDIAEGYSVSREKKESFPLTVTSAQKNPTAFYLCASSPGVAGGDEQFFGPGTRLTVL.

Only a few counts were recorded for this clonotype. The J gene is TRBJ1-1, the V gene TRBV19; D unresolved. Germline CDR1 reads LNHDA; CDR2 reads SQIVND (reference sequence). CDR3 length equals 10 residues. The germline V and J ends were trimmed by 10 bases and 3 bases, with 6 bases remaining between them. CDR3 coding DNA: TGTGCCACCGTTGACACTGAAGCTTTCTTT. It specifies CATVDTEAFF.

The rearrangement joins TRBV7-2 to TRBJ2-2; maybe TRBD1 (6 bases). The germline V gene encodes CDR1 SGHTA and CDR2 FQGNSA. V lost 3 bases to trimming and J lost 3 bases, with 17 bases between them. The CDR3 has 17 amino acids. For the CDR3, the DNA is TGTGCCAGCAGCTTGTTCCCCACAGGGATATACACCGGGGAGCTGTTTTTT. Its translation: CASSLFPTGIYTGELFF. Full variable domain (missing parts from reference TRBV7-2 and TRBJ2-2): GAGVSQSPSNKVTEKGKDVELRCDPISGHTALYWYRQSLGQGLEFLIYFQGNSAPDKSGLPSDRFSAERTGGSVSTLTIQRTQQEDSAVYLCASSLFPTGIYTGELFFGEGSRLTVL.

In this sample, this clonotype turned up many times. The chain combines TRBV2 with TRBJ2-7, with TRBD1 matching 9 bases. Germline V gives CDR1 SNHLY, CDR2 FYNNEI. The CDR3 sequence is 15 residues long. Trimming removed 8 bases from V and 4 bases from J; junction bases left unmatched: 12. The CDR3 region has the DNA TGTGCCAGCCTTGCCGGGACAGGGAATCGTTACGAGCAGTACGTC. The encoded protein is CASLAGTGNRYEQYV.

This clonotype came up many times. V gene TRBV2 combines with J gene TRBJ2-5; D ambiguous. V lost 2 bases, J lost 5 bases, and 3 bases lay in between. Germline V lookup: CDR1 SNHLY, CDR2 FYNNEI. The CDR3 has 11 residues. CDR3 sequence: CASSERETQYF. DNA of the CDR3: TGTGCCAGCAGTGAACGGGAGACCCAGTACTTC.